Below, 21 T cell receptor beta chains from the same sample are listed, as sequenced in a study of human T cells and chemical hapten exposure. The time point was: pre-sensitization, week 0. The treatment is: therapeutic diphenylcyclopropenone sensitization with weekly scalp DPC. TCRdb fed the RACE reads into MiXCR, producing one record per CDR3 protein. The table has approximately 370,000 distinct CDR3 sequences, about 5% seen once. Sequencing used whole blood, obtained in connection with sensitization to the hapten diphenylcyclopropenone (DPC). These receptors were taken from a woman younger than 35 with alopecia areata. Some clones in this sample may be carry-over from other donors' samples.

Ten or more counts support this clonotype. The chain recombines TRBV10-3 with TRBJ2-7; either TRBD1 or TRBD2 may fit D (5 bases each). Trimming took off 4 bases at V and 6 bases at J, with 25 bases between the two ends. The CDR3 extends over 17 amino acids. Germline-derived CDR1 and CDR2 are ENHRY and SYGVKD. The CDR3 nucleotides are TGTGCCATCAGTGGGGACCCGAGGATCCCCCCTGAGGTCGAGCAGTACTTC. Translated: CAISGDPRIPPEVEQYF.

About this clonotype itself: The conserved phenylalanine or tryptophan normally closing the CDR3 is absent here, so this likely arose from a read error. CDR3 nucleotides: TGTGCCAGCAGCTCCAGGCGAGGTGGTTCCTACGAGCAGTACTAC. Its translation is CASSSRRGGSYEQYY. The chain employs TRBV11-1 and TRBJ2-7; D is unclear. From germline, CDR1 is SGHAT and CDR2 FQDESV (reference sequence). The V and J ends lost 4 bases and 1 base respectively, with 14 bases between them. CDR3 length: 15 residues.

This clonotype was detected only a few times. The chain employs TRBV20-1 and TRBJ1-1; 7 positions agree with TRBD1. This CDR3 has 12 residues. The ends lost 5 bases at V and 4 bases at J; junction bases unmatched: 4. CDR1 is DFQATT and CDR2 is SNEGSKA in the germline V gene (reference sequence). CDR3 loop: CSAPRGPTEAFF. Written as DNA, the CDR3 is TGCAGTGCTCCGAGGGGGCCCACTGAAGCTTTCTTT.

This clonotype was counted ten times or more. The chain couples TRBV7-2 to TRBJ2-3; D not certain. The length of the CDR3 is 20 residues. Trimming pared 5 bases from V and 2 bases from J, leaving 29 bases between. The germline gives CDR1 SGHTA, CDR2 FQGNSA. The CDR3 reads CASSPNNFALASYHTDTQYF. The CDR3 DNA follows: TGTGCCAGCAGCCCAAACAACTTTGCCTTGGCCAGTTATCACACAGATACGCAGTATTTT.

In this sample, this clonotype turned up a few times. V gene TRBV5-1 combines with J gene TRBJ1-6, with 8 nucleotides matching TRBD1. Looked up from germline, CDR1 is SGHRS and CDR2 is YFSETQ. The V segment lost 1 base and the J segment 8 bases; nucleotides outside the gene matches: 8. CDR3 size: 16 residues. The CDR3 loop reads CASSLRITTGDSPLHF. DNA for the CDR3: TGCGCCAGCAGCTTGCGAATTACGACAGGGGATTCACCCCTCCACTTT. Full variable domain (remainder filled in from reference TRBV5-1 and TRBJ1-6): KAGVTQTPRYLIKTRGQQVTLSCSPISGHRSVSWYQQTPGQGLQFLFEYFSETQRNKGNFPGRFSGRQFSNSRSEMNVSTLELGDSALYLCASSLRITTGDSPLHFGNGTRLTVT.

This clonotype was counted a few times. V gene TRBV16 combines with J gene TRBJ1-5, with D perhaps matching TRBD1 (5 bases). CDR3 length: 15 amino acids. Germline loops: CDR1 KGHSY, CDR2 FQNENV. Trimming removed 4 bases at V and 2 bases at J, with 12 bases between. The CDR3 loop reads CASSPAGPGNQPQHF. The DNA of the CDR3 is TGTGCCAGCAGCCCCGCGGGGCCCGGCAATCAGCCCCAGCATTTT. Full variable domain (remainder filled in from reference TRBV16 and TRBJ1-5): GEEVAQTPKHLVRGEGQKAKLYCAPIKGHSYVFWYQQVLKNEFKFLISFQNENVFDETGMPKERFSAKCLPNSPCSLEIQATKLEDSAVYFCASSPAGPGNQPQHFGDGTRLSIL.

This clonotype was seen repeatedly, ten times or more. This chain links TRBV6-2 or TRBV6-3 with TRBJ1-2, with 9 bases aligning to TRBD1. Trimming at V came to 7 bases and at J to 4 bases, leaving 4 bases not matched to a gene. The CDR3 has 13 residues. CDR1 MNHEY and CDR2 SVGEGT come from the germline V gene. The CDR3 reads CASTTGGIYGYTF. The CDR3 DNA is TGTGCCAGCACCACAGGGGGCATCTATGGCTACACCTTC.

The rearrangement uses TRBV21-1 and TRBJ1-1; TRBD1, the table's D call, lacks a check against the DNA. TRBV21-1 is classified as a pseudogene. This CDR3 spans 14 amino acids. CDR3 region: CASKRRGSNTEAFF. In nucleotides, the CDR3 is TGTGCCAGCAAGCGCCGGGGTTCGAACACTGAAGCTTTCTTT.

This clonotype has just a few counts. This sequence joins TRBV10-3 and TRBJ2-3, with 14 bases matching TRBD2. Germline assignment: CDR1 ENHRY and CDR2 SYGVKD. The CDR3 covers 18 residues. The ends lost 5 bases at V and 4 bases at J; junction bases unmatched: 11. The CDR3 nucleotides are TGTGCCATCAGTAACCCGGGACTAGCGGGGGCCCTCCCAGATACGCAGTATTTT. Amino acids: CAISNPGLAGALPDTQYF.

This clonotype has a handful of counts. The chain has TRBV6-2 or TRBV6-3 and TRBJ2-7, with D possibly TRBD1 on 6 matching bases. V was trimmed by 6 bases and J by 3 bases, leaving 12 bases between them. Germline CDR1 reads MNHEY; CDR2 reads SVGEGT. CDR3 length: 13 amino acids. The CDR3 DNA is TGTGCCAGCAGCTCCACAGGGAACTACGAGCAGTACTTC. This translates into CASSSTGNYEQYF.

In this sample, this clonotype turned up a few times. This chain links TRBV5-5 with TRBJ1-1; TRBD1 matches 9 bases. Germline V gene lookup returns CDR1 SGHKS and CDR2 YYEKEE (reference sequence). This CDR3 is built from 16 residues. Losses at the gene ends were 5 bases for V and 1 base for J; bases not matched to a gene: 9. The CDR3 region is CASRITGGIRNTEAFF. In nucleotides, the CDR3 is TGTGCCAGCAGGATTACAGGGGGCATTAGGAACACTGAAGCTTTCTTT.

This clonotype was seen ten or more times. This chain links TRBV6-6 with TRBJ2-7; D not certain. V shed 0 bases and J shed 2 bases, with 8 bases lying between them. The CDR3 consists of 14 residues. Germline V gene lookup returns CDR1 MNHNY and CDR2 SVGAGI (reference sequence). The chain's CDR3 is CASSYSEEPYEQYF. CDR3 bases: TGTGCCAGCAGTTACTCAGAGGAACCCTACGAGCAGTACTTC.

This clonotype was seen repeatedly, ten times or more. The chain is built from TRBV3-1 and TRBJ2-1; possibly TRBD2 for D (5 bases). The CDR3 totals 12 residues. With 4 bases removed from V and 9 bases from J, the gap between germline ends came to 10 bases. Germline V gene lookup returns CDR1 LGHDT and CDR2 YNNKEL (reference sequence). The CDR3 protein is CASSPTRGEQFF. The DNA of the CDR3 is TGTGCCAGCAGCCCAACTCGGGGTGAGCAGTTCTTC.

This clonotype was counted between two and nine times. CDR3 nucleotides: TGCGCCAGCAGCTTATTCGTCTCTTTTAGGGGGAAGTGGGCTGAAGCTTTCTTT. Translation gives CASSLFVSFRGKWAEAFF. The chain carries TRBV5-1 and TRBJ1-1; D is possibly TRBD1 (6 bases). Trimming cost V 2 bases and J 6 bases, with 26 bases left between them. Germline V CDR1 and CDR2: SGHRS, YFSETQ. The CDR3 contains 18 residues.

This clonotype was seen a handful of times. CDR3 nucleotides: TGTGCCAGCAGTTTGCCGCATCAGCCCCAGCATTTT. Translating gives CASSLPHQPQHF. The rearrangement uses TRBV12-3 or TRBV12-4 and TRBJ1-5; D remains ambiguous. The CDR3 extends over 12 amino acids. The V gene lost 3 bases and the J gene lost 5 bases, with 5 bases spanning the gap.

The CDR3 DNA is TGTGCCAGCAGCTTGGCTACAGGGCTCCCCTTCTATGGCTACACCTTC. Its protein product is CASSLATGLPFYGYTF. This chain joins TRBV5-6 and TRBJ1-2, with D possibly being TRBD1 (6 bases). CDR1 and CDR2 (germline): SGHDT, YYEEEE. V was shortened by 0 bases and J by 4 bases, with 16 bases between the two germline ends. This CDR3 region has 16 residues.

This clonotype has at least ten counts. The V and J genes are TRBV5-1 and TRBJ2-7; the D gene could be TRBD1 or TRBD2 (5 bases each). Germline assignment: CDR1 SGHRS and CDR2 YFSETQ. V was shortened by 0 bases and J by 2 bases, with 15 bases between the two germline ends. The CDR3 is made up of 16 amino acids. The CDR3 DNA sequence: TGCGCCAGCAGCTTGGCGGTAAGGGGACGGACCTACGAGCAGTACTTC. Protein: CASSLAVRGRTYEQYF.

This clonotype was counted many times. This chain links TRBV29-1 with TRBJ1-2; no definite D call. Trimming pared 4 bases from V and 6 bases from J, leaving 12 bases between. Germline-derived CDR1 and CDR2 are SQVTM and ANQGSEA. The CDR3 is made up of 12 amino acids. The CDR3 coding sequence is TGCAGCGTTGGGGAGGGTACCAATGGCTACACCTTC. Protein: CSVGEGTNGYTF.

V is TRBV5-1 and J is TRBJ2-5; 12 bases are a match to TRBD2. The germline CDR1 and CDR2 sequences are SGHRS and YFSETQ. This CDR3 is built from 17 residues. The V segment lost 4 bases and the J segment 5 bases; nucleotides outside the gene matches: 12. The CDR3 sequence: CASSASGTSGLGETQYF. DNA of the CDR3: TGCGCCAGCAGCGCGTCCGGGACTAGCGGGCTCGGGGAGACCCAGTACTTC.

This clonotype was counted at least ten times. J is TRBJ1-5 and V is TRBV28; D remains unclear. This CDR3 is 15 amino acids long. CDR1 and CDR2 from the germline V gene are MDHEN and SYDVKM. Trimming took off 3 bases at V and 9 bases at J, with 18 bases between the two ends. CDR3 DNA: TGTGCCAGCAGTTTCATTTCATCAGTGGGGAGGCCCCAGCATTTT. Amino acids: CASSFISSVGRPQHF.

This clonotype was detected ten times or more. V is TRBV2 and J is TRBJ1-1, with D unclear. The CDR3 is made up of 14 amino acids. Germline CDR1 and CDR2: SNHLY and FYNNEI. With 6 bases removed from V and 6 bases from J, the gap between germline ends came to 17 bases. The CDR3 loop is CASRLQFLGAEAFF. The CDR3 nucleotides read TGTGCCAGCAGGCTACAGTTCCTTGGCGCTGAAGCTTTCTTT.